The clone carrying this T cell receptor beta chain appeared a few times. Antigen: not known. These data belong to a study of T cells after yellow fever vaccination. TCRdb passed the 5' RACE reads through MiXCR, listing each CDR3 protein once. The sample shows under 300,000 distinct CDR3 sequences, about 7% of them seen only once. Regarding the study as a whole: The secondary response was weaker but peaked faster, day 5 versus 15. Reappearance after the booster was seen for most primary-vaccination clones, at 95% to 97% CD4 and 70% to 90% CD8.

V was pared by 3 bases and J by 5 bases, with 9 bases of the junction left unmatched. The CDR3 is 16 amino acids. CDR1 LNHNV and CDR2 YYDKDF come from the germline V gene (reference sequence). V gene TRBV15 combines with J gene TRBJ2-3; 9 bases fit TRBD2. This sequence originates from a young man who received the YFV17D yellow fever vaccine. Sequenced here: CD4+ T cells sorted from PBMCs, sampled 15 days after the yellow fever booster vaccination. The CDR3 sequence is CATSRTLSGSRDTQYF. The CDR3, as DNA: TGTGCCACCAGCAGGACTCTTAGCGGGAGTAGAGATACGCAGTATTTT.